These 21 T cell receptor beta chains came from one sample sequenced in a study of blood T cell repertoires in COVID-19. The data were produced by immunoSEQ multiplex PCR, yet TCRdb's version contains in-frame clones alone and is incomplete. The profile shows some 130,000 clones, around 73% of them singletons. Sequencing input: peripheral blood. These receptors came from a man in his fifties or sixties who had recovered from COVID-19.

The CDR3 DNA reads as TGTGCCAGCAGCTCCAGGGGACAGGGATCACCCCTCCACTTT. This sequence encodes CASSSRGQGSPLHF. V is TRBV11-1 and J is TRBJ1-6, with 9 bases that match TRBD1. V lost 4 bases and J lost 10; bases outside the gene matches: 5. This CDR3 region has 14 residues. Germline assignment: CDR1 SGHAT and CDR2 FQDESV (reference sequence).

This clone has a single count. This chain uses TRBV28 with TRBJ1-1; D is uncertain. Trimming pared 3 bases from V and 3 bases from J, leaving 5 bases between. Germline assignment: CDR1 MDHEN and CDR2 SYDVKM. The CDR3 sequence is 12 residues long. CDR3 residues: CASSFPDTEAFF. CDR3 DNA: TGTGCCAGCAGTTTCCCCGACACTGAAGCTTTCTTT.

V gene TRBV11-2 combines with J gene TRBJ2-2; D possibly corresponds to TRBD1 (5 bases). There are 15 residues in the CDR3. CDR1 is SGHAT, CDR2 FQNNGV, per germline. V gave up 7 bases and J gave up 4 bases, with 16 bases separating them. CDR3 sequence reads: CASTLWARGTGELFF. The CDR3 DNA reads as TGTGCCAGCACCCTTTGGGCAAGGGGCACCGGGGAGCTGTTTTTT.

The V gene is TRBV7-9, the J gene TRBJ2-1, with D perhaps matching TRBD2 (5 bases). The germline CDR1 and CDR2 sequences are SEHNR and FQNEAQ (reference sequence). V was clipped by 1 base and J by 4 bases, with 11 bases between them. The CDR3 totals 15 residues. The CDR3 nucleotides are TGTGCCAGCAGCTTAGTGAGCGGACCATACAATGAGCAGTTCTTC. Protein: CASSLVSGPYNEQFF.

This clone has just a few counts. The chain links TRBV9 to TRBJ2-2; a possible D gene is TRBD1 (5 bases). The germline CDR1 and CDR2 sequences are SGDLS and YYNGEE. V was cut by 0 bases and J by 5 bases, with 14 bases left in between. CDR3 length: 16 residues. CDR3 sequence reads: CASSVASGLRTGELFF. The CDR3, as DNA: TGTGCCAGCAGCGTAGCTTCAGGGTTGCGGACCGGGGAGCTGTTTTTT.

The V call is TRBV19, the J call TRBJ2-7, with 11 bases aligning to TRBD1. V lost 5 bases and J lost 3; bases outside the gene matches: 3. The CDR3 is 14 amino acids. In germline, CDR1 is LNHDA, CDR2 SQIVND (reference sequence). The DNA of the CDR3 is TGTGCCAGTAGTCCCGGGACAGGGGGCTACGAGCAGTACTTC. Its protein product is CASSPGTGGYEQYF.

The V and J genes are TRBV19 and TRBJ1-1, with D perhaps TRBD1 (5 bases). The CDR3 totals 14 residues. Germline-derived CDR1 and CDR2 are LNHDA and SQIVND (reference sequence). V was pared by 7 bases and J by 3 bases, with 15 bases between. CDR3: CASKRGNKDTEAFF. The CDR3 DNA reads as TGTGCCAGTAAACGGGGGAATAAGGACACTGAAGCTTTCTTT.

The chain links TRBV6-5 to TRBJ2-1; TRBD1 agrees at 8 bases. This CDR3 region has 15 residues. The germline gives CDR1 MNHEY, CDR2 SVGAGI. Trimming took 6 bases from V and 0 from J; bases not matched to a gene: 4. The CDR3 is CASRGGQVSYNEQFF. The DNA for the CDR3 is TGTGCCAGCAGGGGGGGACAGGTCTCCTACAATGAGCAGTTCTTC.

The chain carries TRBV28 and TRBJ1-3, with D hard to call. The V end was cut by 3 bases, the J end by 4 bases, with 16 bases between. From germline, CDR1 is MDHEN and CDR2 SYDVKM. This CDR3 has 16 amino acids. In DNA, the CDR3 is TGTGCCAGCAGTTTTTCATCAGGCCCCAGGGGAAACACCATATATTTT. The encoded protein is CASSFSSGPRGNTIYF.

In this sample, this clone turned up a few times. The genes are TRBV6-2 or TRBV6-3 and TRBJ2-1; TRBD2 matches 9 bases. CDR1 is MNHEY and CDR2 is SVGEGT in the germline V gene. There are 15 residues in the CDR3. V lost 4 bases and J lost 0; bases outside the gene matches: 1. CDR3 region: CASSLLAGSYNEQFF. DNA of the CDR3: TGTGCCAGCAGTTTACTAGCGGGCTCCTACAATGAGCAGTTCTTC.

This chain joins TRBV19 and TRBJ1-2; D is possibly TRBD1 (6 bases). The germline CDR1 and CDR2 sequences are LNHDA and SQIVND (reference sequence). There are 13 residues in the CDR3. V shed 9 bases and J shed 0 bases, with 11 bases lying between them. The CDR3 loop is CASEGQTNYGYTF. CDR3 coding DNA: TGTGCCAGCGAAGGACAGACTAACTATGGCTACACCTTC. The complete variable domain, with remaining parts taken from reference TRBV19 and TRBJ1-2, reads DGGITQSPKYLFRKEGQNVTLSCEQNLNHDAMYWYRQDPGQGLRLIYYSQIVNDFQKGDIAEGYSVSREKKESFPLTVTSAQKNPTAFYLCASEGQTNYGYTFGSGTRLTVV.

The chain is built from TRBV4-3 and TRBJ2-7; the D gene is possibly TRBD2 (5 bases). The V end lost 1 base, the J end lost 4 bases, and 14 bases lay between the germline ends. This CDR3 spans 15 amino acids. The germline CDR1 and CDR2 sequences are LGHNA and YSLEER. The CDR3: CASSQAQTSRYEQYF. CDR3 sequence (DNA): TGCGCCAGCAGCCAAGCCCAAACTAGTAGGTACGAGCAGTACTTC.

This clone was seen only once. In DNA form, the CDR3 reads TGTGCCAGCAGCTTAGGGTCTAGCGGGAGGCCAGTAGGAGATACGCAGTATTTT. Protein: CASSLGSSGRPVGDTQYF. This chain links TRBV7-9 with TRBJ2-3; 11 nucleotides agree with TRBD2. From germline, CDR1 is SEHNR and CDR2 FQNEAQ (reference sequence). The CDR3 has 18 amino acids. V was clipped by 1 base and J by 5 bases; unmatched bases: 11.

The V and J genes are TRBV5-6 and TRBJ2-5; 7 bases are shared with TRBD1. Germline V gene sequence: CDR1 SGHDT, CDR2 YYEEEE. The CDR3 extends over 14 amino acids. J was trimmed by 7 bases and V by 0 bases; bases with no gene match: 6. CDR3 protein: CASSLATDRRTQYF. The CDR3 DNA reads as TGTGCCAGCAGCTTGGCCACGGACAGGAGGACCCAGTACTTC.

The sample holds a few counts of this clone. The chain joins TRBV6-1 to TRBJ1-5; 10 bases fit TRBD1. The CDR3 has 16 residues. J lost 7 bases, V lost 4 bases, and 10 bases had no gene match. Germline CDR1 reads MNHNS; CDR2 reads SASEGT. This CDR3 is CASSASGTGDGQPQHF. CDR3 DNA: TGTGCCAGCAGTGCAAGCGGGACAGGGGATGGCCAGCCCCAGCATTTT.

This chain links TRBV30 with TRBJ1-2, with 9 nucleotides matching TRBD1. J lost 7 bases, V lost 2 bases, and 8 bases had no gene match. The CDR3 is 14 residues long. Germline CDR1 reads GTSNPN; CDR2 reads SVGIG (reference sequence). For the CDR3, the DNA is TGTGCCTGGAGTCCCCAAGGGACAGGGCCTGGCTACACCTTC. Amino acid sequence: CAWSPQGTGPGYTF.

J is TRBJ2-1 and V is TRBV5-6; 7 bases match TRBD2. This CDR3 is 16 amino acids long. Looked up from germline, CDR1 is SGHDT and CDR2 is YYEEEE. V shed 5 bases and J 4 bases; nucleotides not matched to a gene: 12. The DNA of the CDR3 is TGTGCCAGCAGTTATTTCACCGGGAGGTTGTACAATGAGCAGTTCTTC. Amino acids: CASSYFTGRLYNEQFF.

The V call is TRBV30, the J call TRBJ1-5; D may be TRBD1 (6 bases). Germline-derived CDR1 and CDR2 are GTSNPN and SVGIG (reference sequence). The CDR3 totals 12 residues. V was trimmed by 1 base and J by 7 bases, leaving 8 bases between them. The CDR3 spells CAWSGTDQPQHF. The CDR3, as DNA: TGTGCCTGGAGTGGGACAGACCAGCCCCAGCATTTT.

This rearrangement joins TRBV6-5 to TRBJ1-2, with D possibly TRBD1 on 5 matching bases. The germline V and J ends were trimmed by 2 bases and 8 bases, with 9 bases remaining between them. Germline V lookup: CDR1 MNHEY, CDR2 SVGAGI. The CDR3 has 12 residues. DNA for the CDR3: TGTGCCAGCAGTTACAAGGGGATAGGCTACACCTTC. This translates into CASSYKGIGYTF.

This clone was seen a few times. The V call is TRBV7-2, the J call TRBJ2-7, with 11 bases fitting TRBD2. The CDR3 contains 15 residues. Germline V gene lookup returns CDR1 SGHTA and CDR2 FQGNSA. Unmatched junction bases numbered 5, after V lost 5 bases and J lost 2 bases. The CDR3 nucleotides are TGTGCCAGCAGCCTAACTAGCGGGGGCGCCTACGAGCAGTACTTC. Its translation is CASSLTSGGAYEQYF.

The gene calls are TRBV9 and TRBJ1-5; D might be TRBD1 (5 bases). The germline CDR1 and CDR2 sequences are SGDLS and YYNGEE. Trimming took 3 bases from V and 6 from J, leaving 13 bases between them. This CDR3 has 14 amino acids. The CDR3 region is CASSAGGYGQPQHF. The CDR3, as DNA: TGTGCCAGCAGCGCTGGGGGGTACGGTCAGCCCCAGCATTTT.